Shown below are 30 T cell receptor beta chains from a single sample sequenced in a study of cytomegalovirus exposure and HLA in healthy donors. This PCR relied on a set of 60 Vbeta primers and 13 Jbeta primers. The repertoire was sequenced with immunoSEQ multiplex PCR; TCRdb's copy has only in-frame clones and lacks some. The sample includes some 150,000 clones, almost 85% of them seen just once. The sequencing sample was made of PBMCs. The source is a woman between 40 and 55 years old in good health and CMV-seronegative.

The DNA for the CDR3 is TGTGCCAGCAGCTTGCAGGGGGCCATATCCTACGAGCAGTACTTC. Its translation is CASSLQGAISYEQYF. This chain joins TRBV5-6 and TRBJ2-7, with 8 bases lining up with TRBD1. V lost 1 base to trimming and J lost 1 base; unmatched junction nucleotides: 4. Germline-derived CDR1 and CDR2 are SGHDT and YYEEEE. The CDR3 totals 15 residues.

This chain uses TRBV5-4 with TRBJ2-6; 8 nucleotides line up with TRBD2. The CDR3 covers 17 residues. With V trimmed by 0 bases and J by 0 bases, 2 bases remained unmatched. In germline, CDR1 is SGHNT, CDR2 YYREEE (reference sequence). CDR3 residues: CASSLAAGDSGANVLTF. The CDR3 DNA follows: TGTGCCAGCAGCTTGGCAGCGGGGGACTCTGGGGCCAACGTCCTGACTTTC.

The rearrangement uses TRBV14 and TRBJ1-2; D is unclear. The CDR3 spans 13 residues. V lost 1 base and J 2 bases, leaving 5 bases between the germline ends. CDR1 is SGHDN and CDR2 is FVKESK in the germline V gene. The CDR3 spells CASSQAGNYGYTF. The CDR3 DNA follows: TGTGCCAGCAGCCAAGCCGGGAACTATGGCTACACCTTC. Variable domain in full (rest from reference TRBV14 and TRBJ1-2): EAGVTQFPSHSVIEKGQTVTLRCDPISGHDNLYWYRRVMGKEIKFLLHFVKESKQDESGMPNNRFLAERTGGTYSTLKVQPAELEDSGVYFCASSQAGNYGYTFGSGTRLTVV.

The V call is TRBV18, the J call TRBJ2-1; 7 bases map to TRBD2. The V segment lost 5 bases and the J segment 6 bases; nucleotides outside the gene matches: 10. The CDR3 is 15 residues long. Germline CDR1 is KGHSH and CDR2 is LQKENI. CDR3 sequence: CASSVDRGVGNEQFF. For the CDR3, the DNA is TGTGCCAGCTCAGTGGACCGGGGGGTAGGCAATGAGCAGTTCTTC.

V is TRBV6-1 and J is TRBJ1-5; D is uncertain. Looked up from germline, CDR1 is MNHNS and CDR2 is SASEGT. The CDR3 totals 15 residues. The ends were cut back, 9 bases at V and 4 bases at J, with 19 bases in the middle. CDR3 region: CASGMGVAGNQPQHF. The DNA for the CDR3 is TGTGCCAGTGGGATGGGAGTGGCTGGTAATCAGCCCCAGCATTTT.

This clone was seen once. The V call is TRBV7-2, the J call TRBJ1-5; D not resolved. Germline CDR1 is SGHTA and CDR2 is FQGNSA. The CDR3 spans 13 residues. The V gene lost 1 base and the J gene lost 6 bases, with 7 bases spanning the gap. The CDR3, as DNA: TGTGCCAGCAGCTTAGGTAGACTTCAGCCCCAGCATTTT. Translated, it gives CASSLGRLQPQHF. The whole variable domain, remainder taken from reference TRBV7-2 and TRBJ1-5, is GAGVSQSPSNKVTEKGKDVELRCDPISGHTALYWYRQSLGQGLEFLIYFQGNSAPDKSGLPSDRFSAERTGGSVSTLTIQRTQQEDSAVYLCASSLGRLQPQHFGDGTRLSIL.

There are a few counts of this clone. The chain links TRBV11-2 to TRBJ1-1, with D possibly TRBD1 on 6 matching bases. Germline assignment: CDR1 SGHAT and CDR2 FQNNGV. The CDR3 totals 15 residues. V dropped 5 bases and J dropped 0 bases, with 13 bases sitting between them. CDR3 in amino acids: CASSPLDRLNTEAFF. DNA for the CDR3: TGTGCCAGCAGCCCCTTGGACAGATTGAACACTGAAGCTTTCTTT.

The gene calls are TRBV28 and TRBJ2-7; 8 nucleotides align to TRBD1. V shed 6 bases, J shed 2 bases, and the junction held 12 bases outside the gene matches. Germline CDR1 MDHEN, CDR2 SYDVKM. CDR3 size: 16 residues. The CDR3 region has the DNA TGTGCCAGCAGATCACAACGACAGGGGTGGACCTACGAGCAGTACTTC. It is translated as CASRSQRQGWTYEQYF.

The chain has TRBV9 and TRBJ1-2; 12 bases map to TRBD1. This CDR3 is built from 15 residues. In germline, CDR1 is SGDLS, CDR2 YYNGEE. V shed 4 bases and J 8 bases; nucleotides not matched to a gene: 9. The CDR3 DNA sequence: TGTGCCAGCAGCTTAATCCGGGACAGGGGGCTCGGCTACACCTTC. This encodes CASSLIRDRGLGYTF.

The genes are TRBV7-2 and TRBJ1-1; no reliable D call. The CDR3 extends over 14 amino acids. The germline V gene has CDR1 SGHTA and CDR2 FQGNSA. Between the trimmed V and J ends, which lost 4 bases and 0 bases, there was a span of 9 bases. CDR3: CASSSRGMNTEAFF. The CDR3, as DNA: TGTGCCAGCAGCTCTCGAGGGATGAACACTGAAGCTTTCTTT. The whole variable domain, remainder taken from reference TRBV7-2 and TRBJ1-1, is GAGVSQSPSNKVTEKGKDVELRCDPISGHTALYWYRQSLGQGLEFLIYFQGNSAPDKSGLPSDRFSAERTGGSVSTLTIQRTQQEDSAVYLCASSSRGMNTEAFFGQGTRLTVV.

The table lists this clone with a few counts. The CDR3 reads CASSQLSGQGETQYF. The CDR3 DNA follows: TGTGCCAGCTCACAATTATCCGGACAGGGCGAGACCCAGTACTTC. The gene calls are TRBV18 and TRBJ2-5; 8 bases are a match to TRBD1. CDR1 KGHSH and CDR2 LQKENI come from the germline V gene. The CDR3 length is 15 residues. Losses at the gene ends were 4 bases for V and 5 bases for J; bases not matched to a gene: 9.

This chain links TRBV7-9 with TRBJ2-1; 7 bases align to TRBD1. With V trimmed by 5 bases and J by 5 bases, 6 bases remained unmatched. This CDR3 contains 14 residues. Germline CDR1 and CDR2: SEHNR and FQNEAQ (reference sequence). The CDR3 spells CASSQLTGNNEQFF. The CDR3 DNA reads as TGTGCCAGCAGCCAGTTGACAGGGAACAATGAGCAGTTCTTC.

The J gene is TRBJ1-1, the V gene TRBV7-3; perhaps TRBD1 as D (5 bases). V lost 0 bases, J lost 4 bases, and 12 bases lay in between. Germline V CDR1 and CDR2: SGHTA, FQGTGA. The CDR3 is made up of 15 amino acids. The DNA of the CDR3 is TGTGCCAGCAGCTTAACGTCGGGGGGAGGCACTGAAGCTTTCTTT. As protein: CASSLTSGGGTEAFF.

J is TRBJ1-5 and V is TRBV2; 11 bases map to TRBD1. The CDR3 spans 14 residues. The germline CDR1 and CDR2 sequences are SNHLY and FYNNEI. V shed 5 bases, J shed 6 bases, and the junction held 3 bases outside the gene matches. The CDR3 region is CASSTGTGGQPQHF. CDR3 coding DNA: TGTGCCAGCAGTACCGGGACAGGGGGTCAGCCCCAGCATTTT. Complete variable domain (other parts from reference TRBV2 and TRBJ1-5): EPEVTQTPSHQVTQMGQEVILRCVPISNHLYFYWYRQILGQKVEFLVSFYNNEISEKSEIFDDQFSVERPDGSNFTLKIRSTKLEDSAMYFCASSTGTGGQPQHFGDGTRLSIL.

The chain carries TRBV4-3 and TRBJ2-2; 10 nucleotides line up with TRBD2. J was trimmed by 5 bases and V by 0 bases; bases with no gene match: 6. The CDR3 sequence is 17 residues long. Germline CDR1 is LGHNA and CDR2 is YSLEER. The CDR3 region is CASSQERELAGTGELFF. DNA for the CDR3: TGCGCCAGCAGCCAAGAAAGGGAACTAGCGGGGACCGGGGAGCTGTTTTTT.

This clone was found once. This rearrangement joins TRBV15 to TRBJ1-2; maybe TRBD1 (5 bases). Trimming pared 2 bases from V and 4 bases from J, leaving 14 bases between. This CDR3 has 15 amino acids. Germline CDR1 reads LNHNV; CDR2 reads YYDKDF (reference sequence). CDR3 coding DNA: TGTGCCACCAGCAGACGCAGGGAATTGGCCTATGGCTACACCTTC. Translated: CATSRRRELAYGYTF.

This chain joins TRBV10-1 and TRBJ2-5; 11 bases line up with TRBD2. The CDR3 has 15 residues. Germline V gene lookup returns CDR1 WNHNN and CDR2 SYGVQD (reference sequence). V shed 3 bases and J 5 bases; nucleotides not matched to a gene: 5. CDR3 bases: TGCGCCAGCAGTGACCCACTAGCGGGAGTTGAGACCCAGTACTTC. Its translation: CASSDPLAGVETQYF.

This chain connects TRBV28 to TRBJ2-5; unclear D gene. Germline V lookup: CDR1 MDHEN, CDR2 SYDVKM. The CDR3 runs 14 residues. V gave up 3 bases and J gave up 0 bases, with 8 bases separating them. The CDR3 DNA follows: TGTGCCAGCAGTTTGTATGACAACCAAGAGACCCAGTACTTC. Encoded protein: CASSLYDNQETQYF.

The rearrangement links TRBV2 to TRBJ2-6, with 12 positions matching TRBD2. The CDR3 consists of 17 residues. The ends lost 9 bases at V and 4 bases at J; junction bases unmatched: 10. The germline CDR1 and CDR2 sequences are SNHLY and FYNNEI. The CDR3 DNA follows: TGTGCCAGGGCCGGGACTAGCGGGTTTCTGGGGGCCAACGTCCTGACTTTC. Protein sequence: CARAGTSGFLGANVLTF.

V gene TRBV4-3 combines with J gene TRBJ2-5; 13 bases map to TRBD2. This CDR3 spans 16 amino acids. Germline assignment: CDR1 LGHNA and CDR2 YSLEER. After removal of 1 base from V and 5 bases from J, the junction contained 4 bases not matched to a gene. CDR3 residues: CASSQGTSGSDETQYF. The CDR3 DNA sequence: TGCGCCAGCAGCCAAGGGACTAGCGGGAGTGATGAGACCCAGTACTTC.

The chain has TRBV5-1 and TRBJ2-5, with TRBD2 matching 10 bases. The CDR3 is made up of 15 amino acids. The germline V gene encodes CDR1 SGHRS and CDR2 YFSETQ. V gave up 5 bases and J gave up 3 bases; unmatched junction bases: 7. In DNA form, the CDR3 reads TGCGCCAGCAGACGTGGGAGCGGGGGGGAAGAGACCCAGTACTTC. Amino acids: CASRRGSGGEETQYF.

There are a few counts of this clone. The chain combines TRBV28 with TRBJ2-5, with 11 bases lining up with TRBD2. Germline V gene lookup returns CDR1 MDHEN and CDR2 SYDVKM. J gave up 3 bases and V 3 bases, and 6 bases lay outside the gene matches. CDR3 length: 16 amino acids. The CDR3 region is CASSLRQTSGEETQYF. For the CDR3, the DNA is TGTGCCAGCAGTTTGCGCCAGACTAGCGGGGAAGAGACCCAGTACTTC.

The chain couples TRBV7-2 to TRBJ1-5; 8 bases are a match to TRBD1. Germline loops: CDR1 SGHTA, CDR2 FQGNSA. This CDR3 is built from 14 residues. The V and J ends lost 5 bases and 4 bases, in that order; junction bases with no gene match: 4. Here the CDR3 reads CASSTRDRNQPQHF. CDR3 nucleotide sequence: TGTGCCAGCAGCACCCGGGACAGGAATCAGCCCCAGCATTTT.

The V gene is TRBV9, the J gene TRBJ2-3; TRBD2 matches 8 bases. The CDR3 covers 17 residues. V lost 4 bases and J lost 3; bases outside the gene matches: 13. Germline loops: CDR1 SGDLS, CDR2 YYNGEE. In DNA, the CDR3 is TGTGCCAGCAGCCACCCGGCCCGGACTAGCAGTACAGATACGCAGTATTTT. It is translated as CASSHPARTSSTDTQYF.

J is TRBJ2-3 and V is TRBV6-5; 7 bases match TRBD1. Germline trimming cut 7 bases from V and 3 bases from J; bases unmatched to any gene: 10. From germline, CDR1 is MNHEY and CDR2 SVGAGI. There are 15 residues in the CDR3. CDR3 loop: CASTTGLFSTDTQYF. The DNA for the CDR3 is TGTGCCAGCACGACAGGGCTTTTCAGTACAGATACGCAGTATTTT.

In the case of this clone: The junction and the germline gene differ at one end; a read error may be behind it. The chain is built from TRBV4-3 and TRBJ2-4; 7 bases fit TRBD1. The germline CDR1 and CDR2 sequences are LGHNA and YSLEER. This CDR3 is 13 amino acids long. DNA for the CDR3: TGCGCCAGCAGCCAAGATCTGGAAACAGGGGCCCTCTTC. This sequence encodes CASSQDLETGALF.

The rearrangement uses TRBV30 and TRBJ1-1, with D possibly TRBD1 on 6 matching bases. The CDR3 totals 13 residues. V lost 0 bases, J lost 3 bases, and 8 bases lay in between. Germline V gene lookup returns CDR1 GTSNPN and CDR2 SVGIG (reference sequence). CDR3 region: CAWSVTGYTEAFF. The CDR3 DNA reads TGTGCCTGGAGTGTAACAGGGTACACTGAAGCTTTCTTT.

The chain employs TRBV5-8 and TRBJ2-2; 7 bases are a match to TRBD1. Looked up from germline, CDR1 is SGHTS and CDR2 is YDEGEE. The CDR3 has 20 amino acids. V lost 4 bases to trimming and J lost 5 bases; unmatched junction nucleotides: 23. This CDR3 is CASSPRRDRLPASGTGELFF. DNA for the CDR3: TGTGCCAGCAGCCCGCGAAGGGACAGATTACCCGCGTCGGGGACCGGGGAGCTGTTTTTT.

V usage is TRBV21-1 and J usage is TRBJ2-7; TRBD1, the D gene given by the table, was not confirmed from the DNA. TRBV21-1 is classified as a pseudogene. This CDR3 spans 16 amino acids. This CDR3 reads CASSKPRTGRIHEQYF. Written as DNA, the CDR3 is TGTGCCAGCAGCAAGCCGAGGACAGGGAGGATCCACGAGCAGTACTTC.

The chain employs TRBV7-2 and TRBJ2-1; 8 bases agree with TRBD2. Looked up from germline, CDR1 is SGHTA and CDR2 is FQGNSA. The CDR3 loop spans 16 amino acids. J gave up 4 bases and V 1 base, and 6 bases lay outside the gene matches. For the CDR3, the DNA is TGTGCCAGCAGCTTAGAAGGTTCGGGGGGGTACAATGAGCAGTTCTTC. Encoded protein: CASSLEGSGGYNEQFF.